This TCR beta chain was captured by sequencing in a study of blood T cell repertoires in COVID-19. Whole-study context: The study drew acute and convalescent COVID-19 samples from the United States, Italy and Spain. Nucleic acid was either cDNA or gDNA, and it came from T cells, B-cell-depleted T cells, or PBMCs.

This clone was recorded a few times. V was clipped by 0 bases and J by 3 bases; unmatched bases: 3. CDR3 length: 15 amino acids. Germline lookup yields CDR1 SGHAT and CDR2 FQNNGV. In the authors' workflow: Amplifying reference gene primers gave estimates of nucleated cell counts. The data were produced by immunoSEQ multiplex PCR, yet TCRdb's version contains in-frame clones alone and is incomplete. V, J and clone size reflect that table, while D and trimming were determined from the DNA. The top ten hold approximately 2.4% of the sample, which has 250,000 to 350,000 clones, roughly nine tenths seen once.

This receptor was identified in a man between 18 and 29 years old with active or convalescent COVID-19. Material: peripheral blood. V is TRBV11-2 and J is TRBJ1-1; 8 nucleotides match TRBD1. The CDR3: CASSLEDRDDTEAFF. The CDR3 DNA sequence: TGTGCCAGCAGCTTAGAGGACAGGGATGACACTGAAGCTTTCTTT.